The T cell receptor beta chain under discussion was sequenced for a study of blood T cell repertoires in COVID-19. Sequencing was performed with immunoSEQ multiplex PCR; in TCRdb, only in-frame clones are kept and a portion is missing. Of under 300,000 clones listed, around nine tenths are singletons. The CDR3 covers 14 residues. CDR1 SGHRS and CDR2 YFSETQ come from the germline V gene. V shed 0 bases, J shed 4 bases, and the junction held 4 bases outside the gene matches. Sequenced material: PBMCs or T cells enriched from blood (not recorded which). The origin of this receptor is a woman aged 60-75 years in a cohort exposed to, infected with or recovered from COVID-19 (not recorded which). The chain joins TRBV5-1 to TRBJ2-7; 7 bases agree with TRBD1. CDR3 sequence (DNA): TGCGCCAGCAGCTTGGACAGGGGCTTTTACGAGCAGTACTTC. The encoded protein is CASSLDRGFYEQYF. Variable domain in full (rest from reference TRBV5-1 and TRBJ2-7): KAGVTQTPRYLIKTRGQQVTLSCSPISGHRSVSWYQQTPGQGLQFLFEYFSETQRNKGNFPGRFSGRQFSNSRSEMNVSTLELGDSALYLCASSLDRGFYEQYFGPGTRLTVT.